The present T cell receptor (beta chain) was sequenced within a study of cytomegalovirus exposure and HLA in healthy donors. Findings and caveats of the study: As was reported, the HLA-A and HLA-B alleles of most subjects were accurately predicted from TCR beta sequences.

Trimming shortened V by 4 bases and J by 6 bases, and 6 bases separated the two germline ends. The germline V gene encodes CDR1 SGHVS and CDR2 FQNEAQ. The CDR3 sequence is 11 residues long. In the case of this clone: Its antigen is as yet unknown.

PCR used 60 Vbeta primers and 13 Jbeta primers. TCRdb's table, derived via immunoSEQ multiplex PCR, lists solely in-frame clones and lacks some. The sample lists some 200,000 clones, approximately 84% occurring once. The TCR was taken from a middle-aged woman in good health and CMV-seronegative. The material sequenced was PBMCs. The V and J genes are TRBV7-8 and TRBJ1-1; D is ambiguous. The CDR3 DNA reads as TGTGCCAGCAGCTATCAGGCTGAAGCTTTCTTT. Translated: CASSYQAEAFF.